Below, one TCR beta chain is given with its context. The antigen is undetermined. The sample is drawn from a study of T cells in Graves' hyperthyroidism and ophthalmopathy. Study observations and caveats: Blood also held most thyroid clonotypes expanded beyond 0.001.

Uncontrolled infection, other autoimmune disease, pregnancy or lactation disqualified patients from enrolment. Trimming removed 0 bases from V and 5 bases from J; junction bases left unmatched: 6. Germline lookup yields CDR1 DFQATT and CDR2 SNEGSKA (reference sequence). The CDR3 has 15 amino acids. Template material for amplifying TCR beta CDR3 regions consisted of RNA transcripts. Researchers ran a first-round RT-PCR on the TCR CDR3 using the HTBI primer set. TCRdb re-derived calls from the multiplex PCR reads in MiXCR, one entry per CDR3 protein. The data hold roughly 740,000 distinct CDR3 sequences, with roughly 17% observed a single time.

This chain connects TRBV20-1 to TRBJ1-1; 10 bases align to TRBD1. The clonotype originates from a man aged 18 to 29 with Graves' hyperthyroidism. Specimen: blood. Here the CDR3 reads CSARDLGTGETEAFF. Written as DNA, the CDR3 is TGCAGTGCTAGAGATCTTGGGACAGGGGAAACTGAAGCTTTCTTT.